A single sample gave rise to the 21 T cell receptor beta chains below, sequenced in a study of cytotoxic CD8 clonotypes in ibrutinib-treated CLL (dated by TCRdb to about 2021). The time point label on this specimen signifies: around 25 months on ibrutinib. Libraries were built with the immunoSEQ multiplex PCR assay. TCRdb carries this immuneACCESS record with in-frame sequences only. Its versions omit some clonotypes, under half of them owing to an unresolved V gene in the studies checked, with the rest unexplained. This sample lists some 150,000 clones; about three quarters were detected once. The ten largest clones capture just over 5% of the sample. The sample in question was PBMCs, obtained after 24 months of ibrutinib treatment. The source is a human donor with chronic lymphocytic leukemia.

This clone has more than one count but fewer than ten. The chain uses TRBV28 and TRBJ2-1, with TRBD2 matching 9 bases. The V segment lost 7 bases and the J segment 1 base; nucleotides outside the gene matches: 8. Germline CDR1 is MDHEN and CDR2 is SYDVKM. The CDR3 totals 16 residues. CDR3 bases: TGTGCCAGCACCCCTGTTAGCGGGGGATCCTACAATGAGCAGTTCTTC. This gives the protein CASTPVSGGSYNEQFF. The full variable domain, with the rest looked up from reference TRBV28 and TRBJ2-1, is DVKVTQSSRYLVKRTGEKVFLECVQDMDHENMFWYRQDPGLGLRLIYFSYDVKMKEKGDIPEGYSVSREKKERFSLILESASTNQTSMYLCASTPVSGGSYNEQFFGPGTRLTVL.

This clone occurred a few times. This chain links TRBV7-9 with TRBJ2-3; D may be TRBD1 (5 bases). The CDR3 is 12 residues long. Germline V gene lookup returns CDR1 SEHNR and CDR2 FQNEAQ (reference sequence). The germline V and J ends were trimmed by 5 bases and 4 bases, with 7 bases remaining between them. CDR3 DNA: TGTGCCAGCAGCCAGGGCCCAGATACGCAGTATTTT. It is translated as CASSQGPDTQYF.

This chain links TRBV7-3 with TRBJ1-1; maybe TRBD1 (5 bases). Germline loops: CDR1 SGHTA, CDR2 FQGTGA. With 5 bases removed from V and 4 bases from J, the gap between germline ends came to 14 bases. The CDR3 has 14 amino acids. CDR3 in amino acids: CASSPQGYSTEAFF. DNA for the CDR3: TGTGCCAGCAGCCCTCAGGGTTACAGCACTGAAGCTTTCTTT.

V and J are TRBV15 and TRBJ1-2; D uncertain. The CDR3 is 12 residues long. V was shortened by 0 bases and J by 5 bases, with 4 bases between the two germline ends. From germline, CDR1 is LNHNV and CDR2 YYDKDF (reference sequence). The CDR3 DNA follows: TGTGCCACCAGCAGAGATGTTTATGGCTACACCTTC. Amino acids: CATSRDVYGYTF.

The chain uses TRBV5-5 and TRBJ1-3; possibly TRBD1 for D (5 bases). Germline V gives CDR1 SGHKS, CDR2 YYEKEE (reference sequence). This CDR3 is 18 amino acids long. Between the trimmed V and J ends, which lost 0 bases and 2 bases, there was a span of 18 bases. CDR3 protein: CASSLGPGNRGAGNTIYF. In DNA form, the CDR3 reads TGTGCCAGCAGCTTGGGCCCCGGGAACAGAGGGGCTGGAAACACCATATATTTT. Using reference TRBV5-5 and TRBJ1-3 for the parts outside the CDR3, the full variable domain is DAGVTQSPTHLIKTRGQQVTLRCSPISGHKSVSWYQQVLGQGPQFIFQYYEKEERGRGNFPDRFSARQFPNYSSELNVNALLLGDSALYLCASSLGPGNRGAGNTIYFGEGSWLTVV.

This rearrangement joins TRBV9 to TRBJ2-3, with D possibly being TRBD2 (6 bases). Per the germline V gene, CDR1 is SGDLS and CDR2 is YYNGEE. The CDR3 covers 14 residues. Trimming pared 4 bases from V and 1 base from J, leaving 10 bases between. CDR3 coding DNA: TGTGCCAGCAGCCCCCGACTAGGCACAGATACGCAGTATTTT. It encodes CASSPRLGTDTQYF.

The chain has TRBV19 and TRBJ2-5; the match to TRBD2 covers 10 bases. The CDR3 has 15 residues. Looked up from germline, CDR1 is LNHDA and CDR2 is SQIVND (reference sequence). V lost 4 bases and J lost 5; bases outside the gene matches: 7. CDR3 amino acids: CASSTLAGVGETQYF. CDR3 bases: TGTGCCAGTAGTACTCTAGCGGGAGTTGGGGAGACCCAGTACTTC.

This rearrangement joins TRBV2 to TRBJ2-3; weak D call: TRBD2 (6 bases). Germline-derived CDR1 and CDR2 are SNHLY and FYNNEI. This CDR3 is built from 17 residues. Trimming left V 2 bases short and J 5 bases short, with 20 bases between. The CDR3 reads CASSEPLGRRRGDTQYF. Here the CDR3 DNA reads TGTGCCAGCAGTGAACCCTTGGGCCGCCGGAGGGGAGATACGCAGTATTTT.

The V and J genes are TRBV18 and TRBJ2-7, with 7 bases that match TRBD2. The V gene end was trimmed by 4 bases and the J gene end by 7 bases; junction bases not matched to a gene: 7. CDR1 is KGHSH, CDR2 LQKENI, per germline. The CDR3 has 13 amino acids. DNA for the CDR3: TGTGCCAGCTCACGGGAGGGCGGTGGGGAGCAGTACTTC. It yields the protein CASSREGGGEQYF. Filled out from reference TRBV18 and TRBJ2-7, the complete variable domain reads NAGVMQNPRHLVRRRGQEARLRCSPMKGHSHVYWYRQLPEEGLKFMVYLQKENIIDESGMPKERFSAEFPKEGPSILRIQQVVRGDSAAYFCASSREGGGEQYFGPGTRLTVT.

The chain couples TRBV20-1 to TRBJ1-2; D is uncertain. CDR3 length: 11 residues. Germline V gene data show CDR1 as DFQATT and CDR2 as SNEGSKA (reference sequence). V was clipped by 3 bases and J by 8 bases, with 10 bases between them. The CDR3 sequence is CSARWAYGYTF. CDR3 in DNA: TGCAGTGCTAGGTGGGCGTACGGCTACACCTTC.

The CDR3 sequence: CATSRGGRGVPDTQYF. The DNA for the CDR3 is TGTGCCACCAGCAGAGGGGGCCGCGGGGTCCCAGATACGCAGTATTTT. The chain employs TRBV15 and TRBJ2-3, with D maybe TRBD2 (6 bases). The V and J ends lost 1 base and 4 bases respectively, with 15 bases between them. The CDR3 has 16 residues. Germline V lookup: CDR1 LNHNV, CDR2 YYDKDF (reference sequence).

In its sample, this clone was seen once. This chain connects TRBV6-1 to TRBJ2-7; D is uncertain. CDR1 and CDR2 (germline): MNHNS, SASEGT. The CDR3 consists of 14 residues. V was shortened by 2 bases and J by 3 bases, with 11 bases between the two germline ends. The CDR3 spells CASSEWAAHYEQYF. For the CDR3, the DNA is TGTGCCAGCAGTGAATGGGCAGCACACTACGAGCAGTACTTC.

The chain has TRBV2 and TRBJ2-1, with 9 bases fitting TRBD2. The CDR3 spans 10 residues. J was trimmed by 11 bases and V by 7 bases; bases with no gene match: 0. Per germline, CDR1 SNHLY and CDR2 FYNNEI. DNA for the CDR3: TGTGCCAGCACTAGCGGGAAGCAGTTCTTC. This codes for CASTSGKQFF. The entire variable domain, with the rest obtained from reference TRBV2 and TRBJ2-1, is as follows: EPEVTQTPSHQVTQMGQEVILRCVPISNHLYFYWYRQILGQKVEFLVSFYNNEISEKSEIFDDQFSVERPDGSNFTLKIRSTKLEDSAMYFCASTSGKQFFGPGTRLTVL.

The chain uses TRBV10-3 and TRBJ1-2; the match to TRBD1 covers 7 bases. Germline V CDR1 and CDR2: ENHRY, SYGVKD. V shed 10 bases and J 1 base; nucleotides not matched to a gene: 6. This CDR3 spans 13 amino acids. In DNA form, the CDR3 reads TGTGCCACCGGGGGGACAGATAACTATGGCTACACCTTC. It yields the protein CATGGTDNYGYTF.

This chain uses TRBV5-1 with TRBJ2-3; D remains ambiguous. Germline CDR1 and CDR2: SGHRS and YFSETQ. V gave up 4 bases and J gave up 6 bases, with 9 bases separating them. The CDR3 runs to 12 residues. The CDR3 protein is CASSPGWDTQYF. In nucleotides, the CDR3 is TGCGCCAGCAGCCCCGGTTGGGATACGCAGTATTTT.

The CDR3 loop is CSVDWRGENTEAFF. In DNA form, the CDR3 reads TGCAGCGTTGACTGGCGGGGCGAGAACACTGAAGCTTTCTTT. V is TRBV29-1 and J is TRBJ1-1, with a tentative D call TRBD1 (5 bases). The CDR3 length is 14 residues. Trimming pared 3 bases from V and 1 base from J, leaving 12 bases between. Germline CDR1 is SQVTM and CDR2 is ANQGSEA. The full variable domain, rest sourced from reference TRBV29-1 and TRBJ1-1, is SAVISQKPSRDICQRGTSLTIQCQVDSQVTMMFWYRQQPGQSLTLIATANQGSEATYESGFVIDKFPISRPNLTFSTLTVSNMSPEDSSIYLCSVDWRGENTEAFFGQGTRLTVV.

This clone came up once. The chain uses TRBV9 and TRBJ2-6, with D possibly matching TRBD2 (6 bases). Per the germline V gene, CDR1 is SGDLS and CDR2 is YYNGEE. Trimming stripped 4 bases from V and 0 bases from J, with 14 bases between. The CDR3 consists of 17 residues. In DNA, the CDR3 is TGTGCCAGCAGCCCCCCCGGCGGGGACTCTGGGGCCAACGTCCTGACTTTC. Its protein is CASSPPGGDSGANVLTF.

V and J are TRBV27 and TRBJ2-7; 8 bases align to TRBD1. CDR1 is MNHEY, CDR2 SMNVEV, per germline (reference sequence). CDR3 size: 13 residues. Unmatched junction bases numbered 7, after V lost 10 bases and J lost 2 bases. Here the CDR3 DNA reads TGTGCCACCACGGACAGGGCCACCTACGAGCAGTACTTC. Translating it yields CATTDRATYEQYF.

The chain joins TRBV4-2 to TRBJ2-6, with 12 bases identical to TRBD2. This CDR3 has 18 amino acids. V lost 4 bases, J lost 3 bases, and 7 bases stayed unmatched. CDR1 LGHNA and CDR2 YNFKEQ come from the germline V gene. CDR3 in amino acids: CASSRGLAGLGGANVLTF. CDR3 nucleotides: TGTGCCAGCAGCCGCGGACTAGCGGGATTGGGTGGGGCCAACGTCCTGACTTTC.

This rearrangement joins TRBV10-3 to TRBJ2-1; 8 bases are shared with TRBD2. Germline CDR1 is ENHRY and CDR2 is SYGVKD. CDR3 size: 15 residues. The junction had 9 bases not matched to a gene; V was cut back by 3 bases and J by 8 bases. CDR3 sequence reads: CAISESGSRVHEQFF. The CDR3, as DNA: TGTGCCATCAGTGAAAGCGGGAGCAGGGTACATGAGCAGTTCTTC.

The CDR3: CASSPRTGPNQPQHF. The CDR3 DNA sequence: TGCGCCAGCAGCCCCCGGACAGGGCCCAATCAGCCCCAGCATTTT. This chain links TRBV4-3 with TRBJ1-5, with 8 nucleotides matching TRBD1. The J segment lost 3 bases and the V segment lost 4 bases, leaving 5 bases of the junction unmatched. CDR3 size: 15 residues. Germline assignment: CDR1 LGHNA and CDR2 YSLEER.